The source of this TCR beta chain is a study of regulatory T cells in long-lasting Graves disease. Overall study: Antithyroid drugs had been taken by newly diagnosed Graves' patients for under 3 months.

Study-level results: Newly diagnosed patients had higher TCR diversity than persistent Graves' patients did.

As regards this clonotype: Its specificity is unknown. A clone one base away is much larger, so this may be a read error. Since no conserved phenylalanine or tryptophan closes the CDR3, a read error is the likely cause.

The time point here: newly diagnosed GD, antithyroid drugs for less than 3 months. TCR sequences were obtained from RNA taken from PBMCs. Construction of TCR beta libraries relied on iRepertoire HTBI primers and on Arm-PCR targeting CDR3 regions. Each CDR3 protein gets one entry after TCRdb re-called the multiplex PCR reads with MiXCR. The sample has some 560,000 distinct CDR3 sequences, around 16% seen once. A further study also used this sample, focusing on T cells in Graves' hyperthyroidism and ophthalmopathy. Per that paper: During a first-round RT-PCR of the TCR CDR3, the HTBI primer set was used.

The material sequenced was peripheral blood mononuclear cells (PBMCs), taken at new diagnosis, from a patient treated with antithyroid drugs. The receptor was derived from a woman aged 40 to 65 with Graves disease.

This CDR3 is CASSATSGAPDTQYL. The CDR3 coding sequence is TGTGCCAGCAGTGCGACTAGCGGGGCCCCCGATACGCAGTATCTT. The chain is built from TRBV6-1 and TRBJ2-3; TRBD2 aligns across 11 bases. CDR1 is MNHNS and CDR2 is SASEGT in the germline V gene. V lost 4 bases, J lost 6 bases, and 6 bases stayed unmatched. CDR3 length equals 15 residues.